This entry lists 7 T cell receptor beta chains sequenced from one sample in a study of cytomegalovirus exposure and HLA in healthy donors. Sequencing was performed with immunoSEQ multiplex PCR; in TCRdb, only in-frame clones are kept and a portion is missing. There are some 120,000 clones in the sample; around nine tenths occur only once, and roughly 2% lies in the top ten. The sequenced sample consisted of PBMCs. The receptor source for this set is a woman under 30 in good health and CMV-seronegative.

The chain employs TRBV28 and TRBJ1-1, with 8 bases lining up with TRBD1. The junction had 5 bases not matched to a gene; V was cut back by 5 bases and J by 0 bases. Germline V gene lookup returns CDR1 MDHEN and CDR2 SYDVKM. The CDR3 consists of 15 residues. DNA of the CDR3: TGTGCCAGCAGTCTACGGACAGGGATGAACACTGAAGCTTTCTTT. This translates into CASSLRTGMNTEAFF.

The chain employs TRBV6-6 and TRBJ1-2, with TRBD1 matching over 9 bases. Germline lookup yields CDR1 MNHNY and CDR2 SVGAGI (reference sequence). CDR3 length: 15 residues. The V segment lost 6 bases and the J segment 4 bases; nucleotides outside the gene matches: 9. The CDR3 sequence is CASRITGGQGYGYTF. DNA of the CDR3: TGTGCCAGCAGGATAACAGGGGGCCAGGGCTATGGCTACACCTTC.

This sequence joins TRBV6-6 and TRBJ2-7; D is undetermined. The CDR3 totals 14 residues. Trimming removed 5 bases at V and 0 bases at J, with 11 bases between. CDR1 and CDR2 (germline): MNHNY, SVGAGI (reference sequence). The CDR3 nucleotides read TGTGCCAGCAGTAGTCGCTTGAGCTCCTACGAGCAGTACTTC. This sequence encodes CASSSRLSSYEQYF.

The rearrangement links TRBV6-6 to TRBJ2-7, with a possible D match to TRBD2 (6 bases). Germline assignment: CDR1 MNHNY and CDR2 SVGAGI (reference sequence). The V end lost 4 bases, the J end lost 3 bases, and 13 bases lay between the germline ends. CDR3 length: 14 amino acids. The CDR3 DNA sequence: TGTGCCAGCAGTTTATCGGGACTTGGCTACGAGCAGTACTTC. This gives the protein CASSLSGLGYEQYF.

The chain links TRBV7-9 to TRBJ1-5, with D unresolved. With 4 bases removed from V and 5 bases from J, the gap between germline ends came to 6 bases. Germline V gives CDR1 SEHNR, CDR2 FQNEAQ (reference sequence). CDR3 length: 12 amino acids. The CDR3: CASSYSDQPQHF. The CDR3 DNA reads TGTGCCAGCAGCTATTCAGATCAGCCCCAGCATTTT.

The V and J genes are TRBV5-1 and TRBJ1-1; possible D gene TRBD1, 5 bases. Germline assignment: CDR1 SGHRS and CDR2 YFSETQ. This CDR3 is built from 13 residues. Trimming pared 7 bases from V and 4 bases from J, leaving 14 bases between. Here the CDR3 reads CASQRREGTEAFF. The CDR3 coding sequence is TGCGCCAGCCAACGCAGGGAAGGCACTGAAGCTTTCTTT.

Note on this clone: Other nucleotide sequences in the sample specify the same CDR3. The chain carries TRBV9 and TRBJ2-2; D uncertain. Trimming left V 4 bases short and J 1 base short, with 2 bases between. Looked up from germline, CDR1 is SGDLS and CDR2 is YYNGEE. The CDR3 has 12 residues. Written as DNA, the CDR3 is TGTGCCAGCAGCCAGAACACCGGGGAGCTGTTTTTT. It translates to CASSQNTGELFF.